The 5 T cell receptor beta chains below all came from one sample that was sequenced in a study of T cells in Graves' hyperthyroidism and ophthalmopathy. Authors of the study amplified TCR beta CDR3 regions from RNA transcripts. HTBI primers were the set used in a first-round RT-PCR of the TCR CDR3. Each CDR3 protein is one row after TCRdb ran MiXCR on the multiplex PCR reads. This table has under 400,000 distinct CDR3 sequences, 21% appearing once. The specimen sequenced was blood. The source is a woman in her fifties or sixties with Graves' hyperthyroidism.

The chain combines TRBV18 with TRBJ1-1; a possible D gene is TRBD1 (5 bases). V was cut by 3 bases and J by 1 base, with 15 bases left in between. CDR3 length: 16 residues. Germline CDR1 KGHSH, CDR2 LQKENI. CDR3 amino acids: CASSPGLGRANTEAFF. Here the CDR3 DNA reads TGTGCCAGCTCACCCGGTTTGGGCAGGGCGAACACTGAAGCTTTCTTT.

This clonotype turned up a few times. The chain uses TRBV10-3 and TRBJ1-2; D call uncertain. Germline V gene sequence: CDR1 ENHRY, CDR2 SYGVKD. Trimming shortened V by 2 bases and J by 14 bases, and 15 bases separated the two germline ends. The CDR3 totals 12 residues. The CDR3 region has the DNA TGTGCCATCAGTGAGGTAGCCGGTGGAGGGACCTTC. This sequence encodes CAISEVAGGGTF.

In its sample, this clonotype was seen many times. The rearrangement joins TRBV5-1 to TRBJ1-5; D gene unclear. V lost 5 bases to trimming and J lost 0 bases, with 6 bases between them. Germline values: CDR1 SGHRS, CDR2 YFSETQ. This CDR3 has 13 residues. Here the CDR3 DNA reads TGCGCCAGCAGAGTGGGTAGCAATCAGCCCCAGCATTTT. This sequence encodes CASRVGSNQPQHF.

This clonotype was seen many times. This chain joins TRBV28 and TRBJ2-1; tentatively, D is TRBD1 (5 bases). The V gene lost 4 bases and the J gene lost 5 bases, with 15 bases spanning the gap. The germline V gene encodes CDR1 MDHEN and CDR2 SYDVKM. This CDR3 comprises 15 residues. CDR3 loop: CASSSRVDSNNEQFF. CDR3 DNA sequence: TGTGCCAGCAGTTCCCGGGTCGACAGTAACAATGAGCAGTTCTTC.

Many counts were recorded for this clonotype. V is TRBV2 and J is TRBJ1-1; possibly TRBD1 for D (5 bases). CDR3 length: 13 residues. CDR1 SNHLY and CDR2 FYNNEI come from the germline V gene. The V end lost 6 bases, the J end lost 5 bases, and 13 bases lay between the germline ends. The CDR3 nucleotides are TGTGCCAGCAGGCAGGGTTGGGGGACTGAAGCTTTCTTT. Translated: CASRQGWGTEAFF.